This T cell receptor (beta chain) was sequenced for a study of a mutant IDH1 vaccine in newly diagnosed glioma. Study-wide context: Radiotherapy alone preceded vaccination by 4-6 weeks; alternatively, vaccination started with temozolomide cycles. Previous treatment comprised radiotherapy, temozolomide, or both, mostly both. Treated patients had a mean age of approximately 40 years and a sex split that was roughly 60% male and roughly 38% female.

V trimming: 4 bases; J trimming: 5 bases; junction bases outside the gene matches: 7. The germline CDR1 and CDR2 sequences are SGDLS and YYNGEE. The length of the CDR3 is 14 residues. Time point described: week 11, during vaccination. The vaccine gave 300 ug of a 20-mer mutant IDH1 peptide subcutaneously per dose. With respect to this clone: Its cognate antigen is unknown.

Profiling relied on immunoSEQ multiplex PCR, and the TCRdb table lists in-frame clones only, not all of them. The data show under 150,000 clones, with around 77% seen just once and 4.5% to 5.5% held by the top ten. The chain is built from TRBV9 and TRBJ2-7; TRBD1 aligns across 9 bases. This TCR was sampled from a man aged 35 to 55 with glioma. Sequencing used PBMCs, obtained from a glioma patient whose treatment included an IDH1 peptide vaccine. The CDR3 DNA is TGTGCCAGCAGCCGTACAGGGGGCGCGCACGAGCAGTACTTC. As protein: CASSRTGGAHEQYF.